The 14 T cell receptor beta chains below come from one sample, sequenced in a study of post-analysis software for immune sequencing data. Notes on the study in general: The five TRBV segments detected at higher frequency in patients than in controls included TRBV5-6, TRBV5-1 and TRBV20-1.

The antigens of these receptors remain unknown. Unique molecular identifiers featured in each of the TCR beta cDNA libraries. MiXCR, run by TCRdb on the PCR reads, gives a single entry per CDR3 protein. The sample records roughly 400,000 distinct CDR3 sequences, about 39% being singletons. Sequenced sample: blood. These receptors all come from a girl aged 2 to 9 with multiple sclerosis.

This clonotype showed up just a few times. The chain recombines TRBV20-1 with TRBJ2-3; 14 bases fit TRBD2. The CDR3 contains 17 residues. Germline V CDR1 and CDR2: DFQATT, SNEGSKA (reference sequence). V shed 7 bases and J 3 bases; nucleotides not matched to a gene: 12. The CDR3 bases are TGCAGTGTTAAAGAGCCGGGACTAGCGGGGGTGACAGATACGCAGTATTTT. Translating gives CSVKEPGLAGVTDTQYF.

The sample holds a few counts of this clonotype. The chain joins TRBV5-1 to TRBJ2-1, with D hard to call. CDR1 is SGHRS, CDR2 YFSETQ, per germline. The CDR3 totals 13 residues. Trimming removed 3 bases at V and 4 bases at J, with 8 bases between. This CDR3 is CASSSPLYNEQFF. The CDR3 DNA reads as TGCGCCAGCAGCTCACCTTTATACAATGAGCAGTTCTTC.

This clonotype was seen only a few times. V usage is TRBV7-2 and J usage is TRBJ1-2; D remains ambiguous. Per germline, CDR1 SGHTA and CDR2 FQGNSA. V dropped 0 bases and J dropped 8 bases, with 10 bases sitting between them. This CDR3 is 13 amino acids long. The CDR3 nucleotides are TGTACCAGCAGCTTAGCAGATCAGAGGGGCTACACCTTC. Protein sequence: CTSSLADQRGYTF.

This clonotype was counted only a few times. The gene calls are TRBV5-6 and TRBJ2-1; 10 bases are shared with TRBD2. J was trimmed by 7 bases and V by 4 bases; bases with no gene match: 8. The CDR3 runs to 15 residues. Germline-derived CDR1 and CDR2 are SGHDT and YYEEEE. The CDR3 region is CASSPTSGTQNEQFF. CDR3 sequence (DNA): TGTGCCAGCAGCCCAACTAGCGGGACCCAGAATGAGCAGTTCTTC.

This chain uses TRBV29-1 with TRBJ2-5, with 9 bases lining up with TRBD2. Germline CDR1 SQVTM, CDR2 ANQGSEA. The CDR3 is 14 residues long. V shed 3 bases and J 1 base; nucleotides not matched to a gene: 3. CDR3 loop: CSVEREGFQETQYF. DNA for the CDR3: TGCAGCGTTGAGCGGGAGGGCTTCCAAGAGACCCAGTACTTC.

The chain links TRBV10-3 to TRBJ2-1; D may be TRBD2 (5 bases). The length of the CDR3 is 15 residues. Germline values: CDR1 ENHRY, CDR2 SYGVKD. Trimming took off 6 bases at V and 5 bases at J, with 17 bases between the two ends. The CDR3 loop reads CAIREAGFGDNEQFF. CDR3 nucleotides: TGTGCCATCAGGGAAGCAGGATTCGGGGACAATGAGCAGTTCTTC.

The genes are TRBV18 and TRBJ1-4, with no clear D. Germline V gene lookup returns CDR1 KGHSH and CDR2 LQKENI. The CDR3 is made up of 14 amino acids. Trimming took 3 bases from V and 4 from J, leaving 9 bases between them. The CDR3 is CASSPAGVNEKLFF. DNA for the CDR3: TGTGCCAGCTCACCGGCAGGCGTTAATGAAAAACTGTTTTTT.

A remark on this clonotype: A junction end diverges from the germline sequence, so it may reflect a read error. The J gene is TRBJ2-1, the V gene TRBV6-1; 9 positions agree with TRBD2. CDR1 and CDR2 from the germline V gene are MNHNS and SASEGT. This CDR3 is 15 amino acids long. The CDR3 sequence: CASSLLAGSFNEQFF. DNA for the CDR3: TGTGCCAGCAGCCTACTAGCGGGCTCCTTCAATGAGCAGTTCTTC.

The CDR3 sequence is CASSENTEIQYF. In nucleotides, the CDR3 is TGTGCCAGCAGTGAAAACACAGAGATTCAGTACTTC. V and J are TRBV2 and TRBJ2-4; D call uncertain. Trimming took off 2 bases at V and 10 bases at J, with 9 bases between the two ends. Germline CDR1 SNHLY, CDR2 FYNNEI. This CDR3 region has 12 residues. Supplemented by reference TRBV2 and TRBJ2-4, the full variable domain reads EPEVTQTPSHQVTQMGQEVILRCVPISNHLYFYWYRQILGQKVEFLVSFYNNEISEKSEIFDDQFSVERPDGSNFTLKIRSTKLEDSAMYFCASSENTEIQYFGAGTRLSVL.

The sample holds a few counts of this clonotype. V is TRBV12-5 and J is TRBJ1-5; 8 positions agree with TRBD1. V was clipped by 2 bases and J by 6 bases; unmatched bases: 3. The CDR3 runs 14 residues. Germline V gives CDR1 LGHNT, CDR2 FRNRAP. The CDR3 DNA is TGTGCTAGTGGTTTGAACAGGGGGGGTCAGCCCCAGCATTTT. Translating it yields CASGLNRGGQPQHF.

The chain employs TRBV9 and TRBJ2-7; tentative D call: TRBD2 (5 bases). CDR3 length: 14 residues. Germline V lookup: CDR1 SGDLS, CDR2 YYNGEE. V shed 6 bases and J shed 1 base, with 14 bases lying between them. The CDR3 DNA sequence: TGTGCCAGCACCCCGTTCCGGGAATCCTACGAGCAGTACTTC. The encoded protein is CASTPFRESYEQYF.

This chain uses TRBV6-6 with TRBJ2-7; the D gene is possibly TRBD2 (6 bases). The CDR3 runs to 12 residues. The germline V gene has CDR1 MNHNY and CDR2 SVGAGI (reference sequence). V dropped 8 bases and J dropped 1 base, with 9 bases sitting between them. CDR3 nucleotides: TGTGCCAGCGCGGGGAGTTCCTACGAGCAGTACTTC. Protein product: CASAGSSYEQYF.

J is TRBJ2-1 and V is TRBV4-1; D is possibly TRBD2 (5 bases). CDR1 MGHRA and CDR2 YSYEKL come from the germline V gene. The ends were cut back, 4 bases at V and 4 bases at J, with 11 bases in the middle. The CDR3 length is 14 residues. The CDR3 nucleotides are TGCGCCAGCAGCCGGGCGGCGGGTTACAATGAGCAGTTCTTC. It is translated as CASSRAAGYNEQFF.

This clonotype was found a few times. The chain is built from TRBV28 and TRBJ2-3; 8 bases match TRBD2. The V segment lost 7 bases and the J segment 11 bases; nucleotides outside the gene matches: 14. Germline V lookup: CDR1 MDHEN, CDR2 SYDVKM. The CDR3 runs 14 residues. DNA of the CDR3: TGTGCCAGCAACCCCCATACGGGGGGGAGAGTGCAGTATTTT. This translates into CASNPHTGGRVQYF.